Listed here are 21 T cell receptor beta chains from one sample, sequenced in a study of shared T cell receptors in the human thymus (dated by TCRdb to the early 2020s). Receptor libraries were prepared by the immunoSEQ multiplex PCR assay. Drawn from immuneACCESS, this table holds only the in-frame rearrangements with V and J called that TCRdb kept. Clones are partly lost; checked studies trace under half to an unresolved V gene and leave the rest unexplained. In this sample the table shows 720,000 or so clones, 70% to 90% of which occur a single time. Over 0.008% of the sample rests with the top ten. These sequences were also reported in another study, on human thymus T cells.

The specimen sequenced was thymocytes. The receptors here all came from a girl under three years old with a congenital heart defect. Donor details come from another sample of the same person, matched by shared clones.

This clone appeared once. The chain joins TRBV2 to TRBJ1-2, with D unclear. The CDR3 runs 18 residues. Looked up from germline, CDR1 is SNHLY and CDR2 is FYNNEI. Trimming took off 0 bases at V and 3 bases at J, with 20 bases between the two ends. CDR3 protein: CASSEARLQRYKDYGYTF. The DNA of the CDR3 is TGTGCCAGCAGTGAAGCGAGACTTCAGAGGTACAAGGACTATGGCTACACCTTC.

The rearrangement links TRBV4-3 to TRBJ2-7; tentative D call: TRBD1 (5 bases). Trimming took off 1 base at V and 3 bases at J, with 22 bases between the two ends. CDR3 length: 18 amino acids. Per the germline V gene, CDR1 is LGHNA and CDR2 is YSLEER. The DNA of the CDR3 is TGCGCCAGCAGCCAAGCCAGCCTTAAAGGGGATAACATCTACGAGCAGTACTTC. Translating it yields CASSQASLKGDNIYEQYF.

DNA of the CDR3: TGTGCCAGCAGAGCTGACAGGGGAGCTAACTATGGCTACACCTTC. This sequence encodes CASRADRGANYGYTF. The chain uses TRBV6-4 and TRBJ1-2; 8 bases are shared with TRBD1. J was trimmed by 0 bases and V by 6 bases; bases with no gene match: 6. Germline CDR1 is MRHNA and CDR2 is SNTAGT. This CDR3 contains 15 residues.

The V and J genes are TRBV5-6 and TRBJ1-2, with 9 bases fitting TRBD1. V gave up 5 bases and J gave up 7 bases; unmatched junction bases: 18. Germline V CDR1 and CDR2: SGHDT, YYEEEE. CDR3 size: 17 residues. The CDR3 bases are TGTGCCAGCAGTCCCCTTCTGGGGACAGGGCGTATGGGTGGCTACACCTTC. Its protein is CASSPLLGTGRMGGYTF.

The V call is TRBV5-1, the J call TRBJ1-4; D call uncertain. Trimming shortened V by 8 bases and J by 8 bases, and 19 bases separated the two germline ends. The CDR3 has 14 residues. Germline V lookup: CDR1 SGHRS, CDR2 YFSETQ. The CDR3 DNA reads as TGCGCCAGTGGGCCGGGAACAGCACGAGAAAAACTGTTTTTT. Translated, it gives CASGPGTAREKLFF.

V usage is TRBV5-1 and J usage is TRBJ2-1; 7 bases line up with TRBD2. Trimming cost V 2 bases and J 2 bases; bases outside gene matches: 10. The CDR3 spans 17 residues. Germline-derived CDR1 and CDR2 are SGHRS and YFSETQ. CDR3 in amino acids: CASSFPQGTTTYNEQFF. In DNA form, the CDR3 reads TGCGCCAGCAGCTTCCCTCAAGGGACTACTACCTACAATGAGCAGTTCTTC. The full variable domain, completed using reference TRBV5-1 and TRBJ2-1, is KAGVTQTPRYLIKTRGQQVTLSCSPISGHRSVSWYQQTPGQGLQFLFEYFSETQRNKGNFPGRFSGRQFSNSRSEMNVSTLELGDSALYLCASSFPQGTTTYNEQFFGPGTRLTVL.

The genes are TRBV7-2 and TRBJ2-5; the D gene is possibly TRBD1 (5 bases). Germline V lookup: CDR1 SGHTA, CDR2 FQGNSA. The V and J ends lost 3 bases and 7 bases respectively, with 18 bases between them. The CDR3 spans 15 residues. The CDR3 nucleotides read TGTGCCAGCAGCTTTGGGCAGGGCTATTGGGGGACCCAGTACTTC. Translated, it gives CASSFGQGYWGTQYF.

This rearrangement joins TRBV19 to TRBJ1-2; TRBD1 aligns across 9 bases. The CDR3 sequence is 16 residues long. V shed 5 bases and J 5 bases; nucleotides not matched to a gene: 12. Germline V gene sequence: CDR1 LNHDA, CDR2 SQIVND (reference sequence). Here the CDR3 reads CASSEFKRDRAYGYTF. In nucleotides, the CDR3 is TGTGCCAGTAGTGAATTCAAGCGGGACAGGGCATATGGCTACACCTTC.

V is TRBV19 and J is TRBJ1-4; a weak D match, TRBD1 (6 bases). Deletions cut 5 bases from V and 2 bases from J, with 18 bases between. CDR1 is LNHDA and CDR2 is SQIVND in the germline V gene (reference sequence). CDR3 length: 17 amino acids. The CDR3 nucleotides read TGTGCCAGTAGTGTACGAACGCAGGGGACGACTAATGAAAAACTGTTTTTT. Translating it yields CASSVRTQGTTNEKLFF.

V and J are TRBV7-8 and TRBJ1-6; 7 bases fit TRBD1. CDR3 length: 15 amino acids. Per the germline V gene, CDR1 is SGHVS and CDR2 is FQNEAQ. V lost 5 bases and J lost 12; bases outside the gene matches: 13. Here the CDR3 DNA reads TGTGCCAGCAGCCAGGCAGGACAGGCCTCAGAACCCCTCCACTTT. Translating gives CASSQAGQASEPLHF.

This clone showed up just a few times. The genes are TRBV19 and TRBJ1-3; 9 nucleotides line up with TRBD1. V trimming: 7 bases; J trimming: 6 bases; junction bases outside the gene matches: 4. The CDR3 runs 13 residues. CDR1 and CDR2 from the germline V gene are LNHDA and SQIVND (reference sequence). CDR3 sequence: CASKGQGVNTIYF. The CDR3 DNA reads TGTGCCAGTAAGGGACAGGGTGTAAACACCATATATTTT.

In its sample, this clone was seen once. The chain uses TRBV28 and TRBJ1-1, with a tentative D call TRBD1 (6 bases). CDR3 size: 15 residues. Germline V CDR1 and CDR2: MDHEN, SYDVKM. The germline V and J ends were trimmed by 5 bases and 1 base, with 14 bases remaining between them. The CDR3 DNA sequence: TGTGCCAGCAGTCCCCGCAGGGGAGAGAACACTGAAGCTTTCTTT. This gives the protein CASSPRRGENTEAFF.

The CDR3 coding sequence is TGTGCCAGCAGTTTTTACAGGGGTCCTGAAGCTTTCTTT. Translation gives CASSFYRGPEAFF. The rearrangement links TRBV11-2 to TRBJ1-1; TRBD1 matches at 7 bases. The CDR3 spans 13 residues. CDR1 is SGHAT and CDR2 is FQNNGV in the germline V gene. V gave up 6 bases and J gave up 6 bases; unmatched junction bases: 7.

The chain links TRBV19 to TRBJ1-1; TRBD1 matches 9 bases. After removal of 7 bases from V and 1 base from J, the junction contained 13 bases not matched to a gene. Germline-derived CDR1 and CDR2 are LNHDA and SQIVND (reference sequence). The CDR3 length is 17 residues. The DNA for the CDR3 is TGTGCCAGTACCCGATCAACACCGGGACAGGGGAACACTGAAGCTTTCTTT. This translates into CASTRSTPGQGNTEAFF. Using reference TRBV19 and TRBJ1-1 for the parts outside the CDR3, the full variable domain is DGGITQSPKYLFRKEGQNVTLSCEQNLNHDAMYWYRQDPGQGLRLIYYSQIVNDFQKGDIAEGYSVSREKKESFPLTVTSAQKNPTAFYLCASTRSTPGQGNTEAFFGQGTRLTVV.

This sequence joins TRBV6-5 and TRBJ1-2; D ambiguous. Germline V CDR1 and CDR2: MNHEY, SVGAGI. Trimming took off 3 bases at V and 8 bases at J, with 13 bases between the two ends. This CDR3 region has 13 residues. CDR3 nucleotide sequence: TGTGCCAGCAGTTATTGGGAGGGAGAGGGCTACACCTTC. Translation gives CASSYWEGEGYTF.

J is TRBJ1-1 and V is TRBV15; weak D call: TRBD1 (6 bases). Germline CDR1 reads LNHNV; CDR2 reads YYDKDF (reference sequence). The CDR3 is 15 amino acids. V was shortened by 1 base and J by 10 bases, with 19 bases between the two germline ends. CDR3 residues: CATSRGSGNRALAFF. CDR3 bases: TGTGCCACCAGCAGAGGGAGTGGGAACAGGGCGTTAGCTTTCTTT.

The chain is built from TRBV28 and TRBJ1-1; 7 bases are a match to TRBD1. The CDR3 extends over 16 amino acids. V dropped 1 base and J dropped 4; count of bases not matched to a gene: 9. Germline V gives CDR1 MDHEN, CDR2 SYDVKM. The CDR3 spells CASSLLPGQKLTEAFF. For the CDR3, the DNA is TGTGCCAGCAGTTTATTACCGGGACAGAAACTCACTGAAGCTTTCTTT.

The count of this clone is one. The chain joins TRBV7-9 to TRBJ2-4; 10 bases map to TRBD2. Germline CDR1 reads SEHNR; CDR2 reads FQNEAQ (reference sequence). The CDR3 extends over 17 amino acids. Trimming cost V 4 bases and J 7 bases; bases outside gene matches: 13. This CDR3 reads CASSSPQRGGFDNIQYF. CDR3 DNA sequence: TGTGCCAGCAGCTCACCCCAGCGGGGGGGGTTTGACAACATTCAGTACTTC.

The count of this clone is one. This chain joins TRBV14 and TRBJ1-6; D is uncertain. The V gene's germline CDR1 is SGHDN and CDR2 FVKESK. There are 20 residues in the CDR3. V was pared by 0 bases and J by 0 bases, with 18 bases between. The CDR3 protein is CASSQDLWVDRSSYNSPLHF. The DNA for the CDR3 is TGTGCCAGCAGCCAAGATCTTTGGGTAGACCGGAGCTCCTATAATTCACCCCTCCACTTT.

The chain joins TRBV21-1 to TRBJ1-2; TRBD1 is the table's D call, not checked against the DNA. TRBV21-1 is given as a pseudogene. The CDR3 covers 14 residues. The CDR3 nucleotides read TGTGCCAACGACGCGGCAGGGGTCTCCTATGGCTACACCTTC. Residues: CANDAAGVSYGYTF.

This clone appeared a few times. This chain connects TRBV5-4 to TRBJ2-7, with 7 nucleotides matching TRBD1. This CDR3 spans 17 amino acids. Germline assignment: CDR1 SGHNT and CDR2 YYREEE (reference sequence). Trimming at V came to 7 bases and at J to 2 bases, leaving 18 bases not matched to a gene. CDR3 protein: CASYTTGPNLTPYEQYF. Written as DNA, the CDR3 is TGTGCCAGCTACACGACAGGGCCTAACCTCACACCCTACGAGCAGTACTTC.